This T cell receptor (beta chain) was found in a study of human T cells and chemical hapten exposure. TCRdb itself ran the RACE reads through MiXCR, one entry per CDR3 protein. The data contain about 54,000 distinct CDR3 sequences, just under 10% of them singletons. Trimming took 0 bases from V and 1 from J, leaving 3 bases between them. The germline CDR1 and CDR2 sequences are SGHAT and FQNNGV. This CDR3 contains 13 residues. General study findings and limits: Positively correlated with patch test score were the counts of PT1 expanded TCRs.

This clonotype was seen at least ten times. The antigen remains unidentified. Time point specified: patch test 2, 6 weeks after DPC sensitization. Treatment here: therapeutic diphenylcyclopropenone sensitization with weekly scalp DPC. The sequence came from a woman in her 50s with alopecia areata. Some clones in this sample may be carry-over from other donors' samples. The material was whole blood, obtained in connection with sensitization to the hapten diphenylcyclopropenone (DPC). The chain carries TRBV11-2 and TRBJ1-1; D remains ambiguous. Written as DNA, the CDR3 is TGTGCCAGCAGCTTAGAAGGGAACACTGAAGCTTTCTTT. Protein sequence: CASSLEGNTEAFF.